Each of the 16 T cell receptor beta chains below was sequenced from the same sample in a study of blood T cell repertoires in COVID-19. Only in-frame clones appear in the TCRdb table, and some are missing; sequencing was by immunoSEQ multiplex PCR. The table has 150,000 to 200,000 clones, around 87% seen once; the top ten hold about 7%. The sequencing input was peripheral blood. The receptors shown here come from an elderly woman in a cohort sampled during active or convalescent COVID-19.

This chain joins TRBV12-5 and TRBJ2-2; 8 bases are shared with TRBD1. CDR1 and CDR2 (germline): LGHNT, FRNRAP. This CDR3 comprises 16 residues. V lost 5 bases, J lost 5 bases, and 10 bases stayed unmatched. CDR3 region: CASGPPGQEGTGELFF. DNA of the CDR3: TGTGCTAGTGGTCCCCCGGGACAGGAAGGGACCGGGGAGCTGTTTTTT.

The rearrangement links TRBV10-1 to TRBJ1-5, with TRBD1 matching 8 bases. The CDR3 is 19 amino acids. The germline CDR1 and CDR2 sequences are WNHNN and SYGVQD (reference sequence). The junction had 20 bases not matched to a gene; V was cut back by 5 bases and J by 5 bases. CDR3 residues: CASSHDPGQAYLGHQPQHF. The CDR3, as DNA: TGCGCCAGCAGTCACGATCCGGGACAGGCCTACTTGGGTCATCAGCCCCAGCATTTT.

The J gene is TRBJ1-2, the V gene TRBV2; weak D call: TRBD1 (5 bases). This CDR3 comprises 13 residues. V was cut by 3 bases and J by 3 bases, with 8 bases left in between. In germline, CDR1 is SNHLY, CDR2 FYNNEI. The CDR3 DNA sequence: TGTGCCAGCAGTGACAGGGTTGACTATGGCTACACCTTC. Encoded protein: CASSDRVDYGYTF.

The J gene is TRBJ1-1, the V gene TRBV5-6; no firm D call. Germline V lookup: CDR1 SGHDT, CDR2 YYEEEE. The CDR3 is 16 residues long. V lost 0 bases to trimming and J lost 0 bases, with 12 bases between them. The CDR3 nucleotides read TGTGCCAGCAGCTTGGGAGGGTTGGGGATGAACACTGAAGCTTTCTTT. This gives the protein CASSLGGLGMNTEAFF.

The chain links TRBV7-9 to TRBJ2-7, with 9 bases identical to TRBD1. This CDR3 has 15 residues. The trim removed 5 bases at V and 6 bases at J, leaving 11 bases unmatched. Germline V gives CDR1 SEHNR, CDR2 FQNEAQ (reference sequence). The CDR3 region has the DNA TGTGCCAGCAGCCCAAACCGGGACAGGGCCGGCGAGCAGTACTTC. Translation gives CASSPNRDRAGEQYF.

In this sample, this clone turned up many times. This chain uses TRBV6-5 with TRBJ1-2; D may be TRBD1 (5 bases). The germline gives CDR1 MNHEY, CDR2 SVGAGI. Deletions cut 3 bases from V and 8 bases from J, with 19 bases between. CDR3 size: 15 residues. CDR3 coding DNA: TGTGCCAGCAGTTATATAGCCGGGCAGGGTCGCGGCTACACCTTC. It specifies CASSYIAGQGRGYTF.

This chain uses TRBV5-1 with TRBJ2-3; D perhaps matches TRBD1 (5 bases). The CDR3 extends over 12 amino acids. V was pared by 4 bases and J by 7 bases, with 10 bases between. CDR1 and CDR2 (germline): SGHRS, YFSETQ. The CDR3 bases are TGCGCCAGCAGCCCGGACACCAATACGCAGTATTTT. Translation: CASSPDTNTQYF.

CDR3 region: CASSVPSGRSDEQYV. The CDR3 DNA sequence: TGTGCCAGCAGCGTACCGAGCGGGAGATCGGACGAGCAGTACGTC. The rearrangement links TRBV9 to TRBJ2-7; 8 bases align to TRBD2. The CDR3 is 15 amino acids. Germline CDR1 is SGDLS and CDR2 is YYNGEE. Trimming cost V 1 base and J 5 bases; bases outside gene matches: 8.

This clone has just one count. The gene calls are TRBV11-3 and TRBJ2-7; perhaps TRBD1 as D (6 bases). The CDR3 runs 14 residues. V was clipped by 4 bases and J by 2 bases, with 12 bases between them. CDR1 is SGHNT and CDR2 is YENEEA in the germline V gene. DNA of the CDR3: TGTGCCAGCAGCTCCCGGGACACGCCCTACGAGCAGTACTTC. Encoded protein: CASSSRDTPYEQYF.

The chain carries TRBV9 and TRBJ1-5; weak D call: TRBD1 (5 bases). This CDR3 spans 14 amino acids. Trimming took 4 bases from V and 6 from J, leaving 14 bases between them. Germline V lookup: CDR1 SGDLS, CDR2 YYNGEE. The CDR3 is CASSPELRGQPQHF. CDR3 DNA sequence: TGTGCCAGCAGCCCAGAATTAAGGGGTCAGCCCCAGCATTTT.

The J gene is TRBJ1-2, the V gene TRBV19; D gene uncertain. The germline V and J ends were trimmed by 8 bases and 6 bases, with 16 bases remaining between them. This CDR3 region has 13 residues. Germline CDR1 and CDR2: LNHDA and SQIVND (reference sequence). The CDR3: CASETAGGDGYTF. CDR3 bases: TGTGCCAGTGAAACGGCCGGCGGGGATGGCTACACCTTC.

The rearrangement joins TRBV18 to TRBJ2-5; the match to TRBD1 covers 12 bases. Germline CDR1 and CDR2: KGHSH and LQKENI. The V and J ends lost 3 bases and 5 bases, in that order; junction bases with no gene match: 4. The CDR3 contains 15 residues. The CDR3 spells CASSPGTGGAETQYF. CDR3 sequence (DNA): TGTGCCAGCTCACCTGGGACAGGGGGCGCGGAGACCCAGTACTTC.

Worth noting for this clone: Mismatch with germline at one junction end may stem from a read error. V and J are TRBV6-6 and TRBJ2-3; a possible D gene is TRBD1 (8 bases). CDR1 is MNHNY and CDR2 is SVGAGI in the germline V gene (reference sequence). CDR3 length: 13 residues. The CDR3 loop reads CASSLHNTGGEVF. The CDR3 nucleotides are TGTGCCAGCAGCCTACACAACACAGGGGGGGAGGTTTTT.

This clone was found once. The V gene is TRBV30, the J gene TRBJ1-3; D may be TRBD1 (6 bases). The CDR3 runs 15 residues. The V end was cut by 5 bases, the J end by 2 bases, with 16 bases between. In germline, CDR1 is GTSNPN, CDR2 SVGIG (reference sequence). CDR3: CAWGWGGEPGNTIYF. CDR3 sequence (DNA): TGTGCCTGGGGCTGGGGGGGCGAGCCTGGAAACACCATATATTTT.

This clone was counted a single time. No DNA is shown, since the ends of the CDR3 on it are uncertain; the CDR3 is the one TCRdb lists. The rearrangement uses TRBV6-1 and TRBJ1-5; the table's D call, TRBD1, has no DNA check behind it. Germline V CDR1 and CDR2: MNHNS, SASEGT. Including both end residues, the CDR3 is 17 amino acids long. The chain's CDR3 is CASSGDFGPGANQPQHF.

V and J are TRBV3-1 (or the pseudogene TRBV3-2) and TRBJ2-7; possible D gene TRBD2, 6 bases. V shed 1 base and J shed 3 bases, with 13 bases lying between them. CDR1 is LGHDT, CDR2 YNNKEL, per germline (reference sequence). This CDR3 is 15 amino acids long. CDR3 residues: CASSQGGAGNYEQYF. In DNA, the CDR3 is TGTGCCAGCAGCCAAGGCGGGGCGGGAAACTACGAGCAGTACTTC.